The source of this TCR beta chain is a study of post-analysis software for immune sequencing data (dated by TCRdb to about 2015). Looking at the study overall: The recorded disease courses included relapsing-remitting, secondary progressive and progressive-relapsing multiple sclerosis, and some patients had no subtype annotation. The patient repertoires were set against 10 to 11 previously published healthy control repertoires from donors whose ages ranged from roughly 6 to 25 years. A subset of samples was prepared in parallel using single-end sample barcoding, then pooled and co-amplified after Illumina adapter ligation.

Libraries came from PCR. The instrument given in TCRdb is Illumina HiSeq 2500. Unique molecular identifiers were incorporated into TCR beta cDNA libraries to reduce PCR and sequencing biases. Some 500,000 cDNA molecules were obtained for every 1 to 10 million input T cells, so each molecule roughly corresponded to one T cell. The same protocol used for the earlier healthy control dataset was applied to prepare and sequence the patient libraries. Within a given batch, samples were prepared together, multiplexed and sequenced on the same HiSeq lane. Regarding the original processing steps: MIGEC was used to process the raw barcoded reads, and molecular identifier groups with only a single read were discarded before consensus assembly and CDR3 extraction. Clonotype tables were post-analysed with VDJtools, normalizing diversity by down-sampling all datasets to the smallest sample size. Repertoire overlap clustering matched CDR3 amino acid but not nucleotide sequences to correct batch-related cross-sample contamination. TCRdb ran its own pipeline on the public reads, namely fastp trimming at Q25 and MiXCR clone calling, and kept in-frame beta chains. Each entry is one CDR3 protein sequence, shown with its most common DNA and genes. The V and J calls were determined by TCRdb, not by the authors. Here the sample has 250,000 to 300,000 distinct CDR3 sequences; 35% to 45% occur a single time. The ten largest clones capture around 5% of the sample.

TCR beta repertoires were profiled from peripheral blood of under 15 young patients with multiple sclerosis to demonstrate the VDJtools post-analysis software. Multiple sclerosis patients were children and adolescents aged roughly 6 to 17 years. Results and caveats for the whole study, not just this receptor: The multiple sclerosis patient group was slightly younger than the control group. Strong co-clustering of samples prepared in the same batch was shown by direct clustering with F measure, prompting a batch-effect correction. Patients showed significantly higher frequencies than controls for about 5 TRBV segments, among them TRBV5-6, TRBV5-1 and TRBV20-1. Multiple sclerosis patients had significantly lower normalized Chao1 diversity than controls, a result that suggests substantial peripheral T-cell clonal expansion.

This clonotype was recorded many times. There is no known antigen for this receptor. Base qualities are missing; no much larger clone stands one base away. The CDR3 runs 17 residues from the cysteine to the phenylalanine. Of the read, only the CDR3 DNA is kept; its 51 bases are in frame from base 1. Trimming removed 10 bases from V and 0 bases from J, leaving 19 bases between the germline ends. Based on the germline V gene (reference sequence), the CDR1 and CDR2 sequences are SEHNR and FQNEAQ. This TCR derives from a girl aged 10 to 17 with multiple sclerosis. The chain links TRBV7-9 with TRBJ2-6, with TRBD2 perhaps the D gene, on 5 matching bases. Sequencing input: blood. The CDR3 in this case is CAIKLPGTLSGANVLTF. The nucleotides read TGTGCCATCAAACTACCGGGAACCCTCTCTGGGGCCAACGTCCTGACTTTC.